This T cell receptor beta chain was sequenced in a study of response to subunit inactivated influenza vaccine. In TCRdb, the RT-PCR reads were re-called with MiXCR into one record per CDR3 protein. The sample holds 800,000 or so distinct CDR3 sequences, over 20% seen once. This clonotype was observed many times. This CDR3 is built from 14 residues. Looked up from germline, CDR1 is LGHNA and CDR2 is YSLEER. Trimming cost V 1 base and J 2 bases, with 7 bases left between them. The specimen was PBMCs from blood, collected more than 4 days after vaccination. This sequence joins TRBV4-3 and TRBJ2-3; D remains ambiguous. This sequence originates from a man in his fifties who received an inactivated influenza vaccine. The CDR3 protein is CASSQVGFTDTQYF. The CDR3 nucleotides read TGCGCCAGCAGCCAAGTTGGGTTCACAGATACGCAGTATTTT.